This TCR beta chain comes out of a study of siplizumab effects on memory and regulatory T cells. Clones were sequenced by immunoSEQ multiplex PCR, and TCRdb holds only the in-frame ones, with some missing. The sample lists under 8,500 clones; around 58% were seen once. J gave up 8 bases and V 7 bases, and 6 bases lay outside the gene matches. The CDR3 totals 12 residues. Germline V CDR1 and CDR2: SNHLY, FYNNEI. The rearrangement uses TRBV2 and TRBJ1-2; the match to TRBD1 covers 8 bases. Sequenced sample: effector memory CD8+ T cells sorted from blood. As to subset: unstimulated CD8+ effector memory T cells. The TCR was taken from a human donor in good health. The CDR3 DNA sequence: TGTGCCAGCACCGGGACAGGAGCCGGCTACACCTTC. This translates into CASTGTGAGYTF.